The 32 T cell receptor beta chains listed next were all sequenced from one sample in a study of blood T cell repertoires in COVID-19. Clones were read by immunoSEQ multiplex PCR, and TCRdb kept only the in-frame ones, dropping some. There are 450,000 to 500,000 clones in the sample; 75% to 90% occur only once, and roughly 3.1% lies in the top ten. Sequenced material: peripheral blood. These receptors came from a human donor in a cohort sampled during active COVID-19.

This clone showed up just once. The chain employs TRBV6-5 and TRBJ1-1; perhaps TRBD1 as D (6 bases). Between the trimmed V and J ends, which lost 7 bases and 5 bases, there was a span of 14 bases. There are 13 residues in the CDR3. Germline V CDR1 and CDR2: MNHEY, SVGAGI. CDR3 residues: CASKVRGGTEAFF. Written as DNA, the CDR3 is TGTGCCAGCAAAGTTAGAGGGGGAACTGAAGCTTTCTTT.

The chain couples TRBV12-1 to TRBJ1-5. TRBV12-1 represents a pseudogene. CDR3 length: 20 amino acids. The CDR3 DNA sequence: TGTGCCAGCAGCTTTGAGCGGGGGTCTTACCCCCTCCGGGGCAATCAGCCCCAGCATTTT. It yields the protein CASSFERGSYPLRGNQPQHF.

The rearrangement links TRBV4-3 to TRBJ2-7; 10 positions match TRBD1. This CDR3 has 18 residues. CDR1 and CDR2 (germline): LGHNA, YSLEER. Trimming cost V 2 bases and J 3 bases; bases outside gene matches: 13. In nucleotides, the CDR3 is TGCGCCAGCAGCCAATCACTACCGACAGGGGGCCGCATCTACGAGCAGTACTTC. Its protein product is CASSQSLPTGGRIYEQYF.

This clone came up once. For the CDR3, the DNA is TGTGCTAGTGGCCAGAACACCGGGGAGCTGTTTTTT. Protein: CASGQNTGELFF. V usage is TRBV12-5 and J usage is TRBJ2-2; no clear D gene. The CDR3 length is 12 residues. V lost 6 bases and J lost 1, with 3 bases in between. Germline CDR1 is LGHNT and CDR2 is FRNRAP.

CDR3 nucleotide sequence: TGTGCCAGCAGTTCTGTAGCGGGAGTCGGCAATGAGCAGTTCTTC. This codes for CASSSVAGVGNEQFF. The chain is built from TRBV2 and TRBJ2-1; 9 positions agree with TRBD2. The V gene end was trimmed by 5 bases and the J gene end by 6 bases; junction bases not matched to a gene: 8. Germline lookup yields CDR1 SNHLY and CDR2 FYNNEI. The CDR3 covers 15 residues. Looking up the rest from reference TRBV2 and TRBJ2-1 gives the full variable domain: EPEVTQTPSHQVTQMGQEVILRCVPISNHLYFYWYRQILGQKVEFLVSFYNNEISEKSEIFDDQFSVERPDGSNFTLKIRSTKLEDSAMYFCASSSVAGVGNEQFFGPGTRLTVL.

This chain links TRBV11-3 with TRBJ2-3; D ambiguous. The ends were cut back, 1 base at V and 4 bases at J, with 6 bases in the middle. The CDR3 sequence is 13 residues long. Germline V CDR1 and CDR2: SGHNT, YENEEA. For the CDR3, the DNA is TGTGCCAGCAGCTTAGGGCGGTCAGATACGCAGTATTTT. It yields the protein CASSLGRSDTQYF. The complete variable domain, with remaining parts taken from reference TRBV11-3 and TRBJ2-3, reads EAGVVQSPRYKIIEKKQPVAFWCNPISGHNTLYWYLQNLGQGPELLIRYENEEAVDDSQLPKDRFSAERLKGVDSTLKIQPAELGDSAVYLCASSLGRSDTQYFGPGTRLTVL.

The chain is built from TRBV9 and TRBJ2-7, with 7 positions matching TRBD2. The CDR3 is 14 residues long. Per the germline V gene, CDR1 is SGDLS and CDR2 is YYNGEE. Losses at the gene ends were 0 bases for V and 3 bases for J; bases not matched to a gene: 3. For the CDR3, the DNA is TGTGCCAGCAGCGTAGCGGGAGGTCGCTACGAGCAGTACTTC. Protein: CASSVAGGRYEQYF.

The chain combines TRBV7-2 with TRBJ1-1, with D possibly TRBD1 on 5 matching bases. Trimming left V 4 bases short and J 8 bases short, with 20 bases between. Germline V CDR1 and CDR2: SGHTA, FQGNSA. The CDR3 covers 15 residues. As DNA, the CDR3 is TGTGCCAGCAGCTACCCGGCGTCAGGGTCTAGAGAAGCTTTCTTT. Translating gives CASSYPASGSREAFF.

This chain links TRBV5-6 with TRBJ2-5; 8 nucleotides align to TRBD1. The CDR3 sequence is 15 residues long. V lost 1 base to trimming and J lost 5 bases; unmatched junction nucleotides: 7. CDR1 and CDR2 (germline): SGHDT, YYEEEE. CDR3 coding DNA: TGTGCCAGCAGCTTGTTGGACAGGGCGGATGAGACCCAGTACTTC. This translates into CASSLLDRADETQYF.

The chain carries TRBV9 and TRBJ1-1; D perhaps matches TRBD1 (5 bases). Trimming shortened V by 3 bases and J by 5 bases, and 20 bases separated the two germline ends. Germline V gene data show CDR1 as SGDLS and CDR2 as YYNGEE. The CDR3 runs to 16 residues. CDR3 sequence (DNA): TGTGCCAGCAGCGCCCGAGTGGGGGTTGGGAGGACTGAAGCTTTCTTT. Its protein is CASSARVGVGRTEAFF.

The chain links TRBV10-3 to TRBJ1-1; TRBD1 is a possible D gene (6 bases). The CDR3 runs to 16 residues. Germline V CDR1 and CDR2: ENHRY, SYGVKD. Trimming pared 2 bases from V and 2 bases from J, leaving 15 bases between. CDR3 sequence (DNA): TGTGCCATCAGTGAGGGCTACAGGGACCCTAACACTGAAGCTTTCTTT. Encoded protein: CAISEGYRDPNTEAFF.

This clone was found a few times. The CDR3: CATSAPGDTQYF. CDR3 DNA sequence: TGTGCCACCAGTGCCCCAGGGGATACGCAGTATTTT. The chain joins TRBV24-1 to TRBJ2-3; maybe TRBD1 (5 bases). The CDR3 length is 12 residues. The V end lost 5 bases, the J end lost 6 bases, and 8 bases lay between the germline ends. The germline V gene has CDR1 KGHDR and CDR2 SFDVKD.

This clone turned up a few times. This chain uses TRBV27 with TRBJ2-7; no clear D gene. The germline gives CDR1 MNHEY, CDR2 SMNVEV (reference sequence). The CDR3 is 15 residues long. Trimming took off 0 bases at V and 0 bases at J, with 9 bases between the two ends. CDR3 coding DNA: TGTGCCAGCAGTTTATCTAGCCTGAACTCCTACGAGCAGTACTTC. This encodes CASSLSSLNSYEQYF.

The chain links TRBV7-9 to TRBJ1-4; TRBD1 matches 7 bases. This CDR3 spans 15 amino acids. The V and J ends lost 5 bases and 4 bases, in that order; junction bases with no gene match: 7. CDR1 SEHNR and CDR2 FQNEAQ come from the germline V gene (reference sequence). The CDR3 region is CASSEDRVGNEKLFF. CDR3 nucleotide sequence: TGTGCCAGCAGCGAAGACAGGGTTGGTAATGAAAAACTGTTTTTT.

Note on this clone: In the same sample, other DNA sequences code for this CDR3. J is TRBJ2-3 and V is TRBV3-1 (or the pseudogene TRBV3-2), with 8 bases that match TRBD2. CDR1 is LGHDT, CDR2 YNNKEL, per germline (reference sequence). The CDR3 covers 15 residues. The junction had 3 bases not matched to a gene; V was cut back by 4 bases and J by 0 bases. CDR3 nucleotides: TGTGCCAGCAGCCGAAGCGGGAGTAGCACAGATACGCAGTATTTT. It yields the protein CASSRSGSSTDTQYF.

This chain uses TRBV5-4 with TRBJ2-1; 7 bases are shared with TRBD2. V was clipped by 3 bases and J by 5 bases; unmatched bases: 11. Germline-derived CDR1 and CDR2 are SGHNT and YYREEE (reference sequence). The CDR3 spans 16 residues. The CDR3 sequence: CASSSKSGVPHNEQFF. The DNA for the CDR3 is TGTGCCAGCAGCTCAAAAAGCGGGGTCCCCCACAATGAGCAGTTCTTC.

The chain recombines TRBV9 with TRBJ2-6; 7 bases match TRBD1. Looked up from germline, CDR1 is SGDLS and CDR2 is YYNGEE. V was clipped by 3 bases and J by 0 bases; unmatched bases: 6. This CDR3 spans 17 amino acids. The CDR3 loop reads CASSDGDRASGANVLTF. CDR3 coding DNA: TGTGCCAGCAGCGATGGGGACAGAGCCTCTGGGGCCAACGTCCTGACTTTC.

This clone was found many times. The chain employs TRBV18 and TRBJ2-2; TRBD2 agrees at 9 bases. The CDR3 is 15 residues long. The germline V gene encodes CDR1 KGHSH and CDR2 LQKENI. V shed 4 bases and J 5 bases; nucleotides not matched to a gene: 5. This chain's CDR3 is CASSREAGGTGELFF. Here the CDR3 DNA reads TGTGCCAGCTCACGAGAAGCGGGAGGTACCGGGGAGCTGTTTTTT.

This clone was recorded once. V is TRBV11-2 and J is TRBJ2-3, with 14 bases matching TRBD2. This CDR3 is 16 amino acids long. The V and J ends lost 5 bases and 7 bases, in that order; junction bases with no gene match: 8. The germline V gene has CDR1 SGHAT and CDR2 FQNNGV. CDR3 nucleotide sequence: TGTGCCAGCAGCCAAGGGACTAGCGGGGGTCGGAATACGCAGTATTTT. Protein product: CASSQGTSGGRNTQYF.

The chain employs TRBV28 and TRBJ1-2, with D possibly matching TRBD1 (5 bases). CDR1 and CDR2 (germline): MDHEN, SYDVKM. The germline V and J ends were trimmed by 5 bases and 4 bases, with 8 bases remaining between them. The CDR3 is made up of 12 amino acids. CDR3 nucleotides: TGTGCCAGCAGTGAGGACACCTATGGCTACACCTTC. Translation gives CASSEDTYGYTF.

This chain connects TRBV10-3 to TRBJ2-1, with D possibly being TRBD2 (6 bases). V lost 3 bases and J 1 base, leaving 10 bases between the germline ends. The CDR3 totals 15 residues. The germline V gene encodes CDR1 ENHRY and CDR2 SYGVKD. CDR3 amino acids: CAISDLAKSYNEQFF. CDR3 nucleotide sequence: TGTGCCATCAGTGACCTAGCGAAGTCCTACAATGAGCAGTTCTTC.

The chain is built from TRBV7-8 and TRBJ2-2; TRBD2 is a possible D gene (5 bases). Trimming cost V 1 base and J 4 bases, with 10 bases left between them. From germline, CDR1 is SGHVS and CDR2 FQNEAQ. This CDR3 region has 15 residues. CDR3 coding DNA: TGTGCCAGCAGCTTAGACGGGGTTAGCACCGGGGAGCTGTTTTTT. Amino acids: CASSLDGVSTGELFF.

The chain joins TRBV6-2 or TRBV6-3 to TRBJ2-7, with 9 nucleotides matching TRBD2. Germline CDR1 MNHEY, CDR2 SVGEGT. The V gene end was trimmed by 5 bases and the J gene end by 0 bases; junction bases not matched to a gene: 5. The CDR3 consists of 15 residues. CDR3 sequence reads: CASSDSGRGSYEQYF. The CDR3 DNA reads TGTGCCAGCAGTGATAGCGGGAGAGGCTCCTACGAGCAGTACTTC.

The V gene is TRBV6-5, the J gene TRBJ2-7; possible D gene TRBD1, 8 bases. Trimming cost V 4 bases and J 5 bases, with 18 bases left between them. This CDR3 region has 15 residues. The germline CDR1 and CDR2 sequences are MNHEY and SVGAGI. The CDR3 DNA sequence: TGTGCCAGCAGTTCGGGAGGACAGGGAACTGACGAGCAGTACTTC. Amino acids: CASSSGGQGTDEQYF.

V gene TRBV5-1 combines with J gene TRBJ1-4; 7 nucleotides agree with TRBD1. J gave up 7 bases and V 0 bases, and 9 bases lay outside the gene matches. The length of the CDR3 is 16 residues. Per germline, CDR1 SGHRS and CDR2 YFSETQ. In DNA, the CDR3 is TGCGCCAGCAGCTTGGGCCAGGGGGGTCGAGGTGAAAAACTGTTTTTT. Translating gives CASSLGQGGRGEKLFF. The full variable domain, completed using reference TRBV5-1 and TRBJ1-4, is KAGVTQTPRYLIKTRGQQVTLSCSPISGHRSVSWYQQTPGQGLQFLFEYFSETQRNKGNFPGRFSGRQFSNSRSEMNVSTLELGDSALYLCASSLGQGGRGEKLFFGSGTQLSVL.

This clone was seen a few times. V gene TRBV5-4 combines with J gene TRBJ1-2, with 12 positions matching TRBD1. CDR3 length: 16 residues. Trimming cost V 4 bases and J 2 bases; bases outside gene matches: 6. CDR1 is SGHNT and CDR2 is YYREEE in the germline V gene (reference sequence). CDR3 nucleotide sequence: TGTGCCAGCAGCAGGGGACAGGGGGCAAGCAACTATGGCTACACCTTC. Its protein product is CASSRGQGASNYGYTF.

This sequence joins TRBV6-2 or TRBV6-3 and TRBJ2-3; D ambiguous. CDR1 and CDR2 (germline): MNHEY, SVGEGT. The CDR3 sequence is 19 residues long. V was cut by 4 bases and J by 0 bases, with 23 bases left in between. The chain's CDR3 is CASSSSTSVADSSTDTQYF. The CDR3 DNA is TGTGCCAGCAGTTCCTCTACGAGTGTAGCTGATTCTAGCACAGATACGCAGTATTTT.

CDR3 sequence reads: CASSQNWAGGPGEQFF. The CDR3 DNA is TGCGCCAGCAGCCAAAATTGGGCGGGAGGGCCGGGTGAGCAGTTCTTC. The rearrangement joins TRBV4-3 to TRBJ2-1, with 9 bases fitting TRBD2. Trimming took 2 bases from V and 9 from J; bases not matched to a gene: 11. CDR1 and CDR2 (germline): LGHNA, YSLEER. The CDR3 runs 16 residues.

V is TRBV11-3 and J is TRBJ1-1; D unresolved. The V and J ends lost 6 bases and 0 bases respectively, with 8 bases between them. The CDR3 totals 13 residues. Germline V CDR1 and CDR2: SGHNT, YENEEA. The DNA of the CDR3 is TGTGCCAGCAGTCGAGGGCTGAACACTGAAGCTTTCTTT. This codes for CASSRGLNTEAFF.

The V and J genes are TRBV19 and TRBJ2-7; D is possibly TRBD2 (6 bases). The germline CDR1 and CDR2 sequences are LNHDA and SQIVND (reference sequence). This CDR3 is built from 12 residues. Trimming pared 3 bases from V and 4 bases from J, leaving 7 bases between. This CDR3 reads CASSMGTYEQYF. The CDR3 DNA is TGTGCCAGTAGTATGGGGACTTACGAGCAGTACTTC.

This clone was seen many times. The chain combines TRBV11-2 with TRBJ2-7, with 9 bases that match TRBD1. The germline gives CDR1 SGHAT, CDR2 FQNNGV. The CDR3 is made up of 13 amino acids. Germline trimming cut 5 bases from V and 5 bases from J; bases unmatched to any gene: 4. CDR3 DNA: TGTGCCAGCAGCGAGGACAGGGGCCACGAGCAGTACTTC. It is translated as CASSEDRGHEQYF.

The chain links TRBV28 to TRBJ2-5, with 9 positions matching TRBD2. Looked up from germline, CDR1 is MDHEN and CDR2 is SYDVKM. This CDR3 region has 15 residues. Unmatched junction bases numbered 5, after V lost 4 bases and J lost 2 bases. Here the CDR3 reads CASSSGTSRQETQYF. CDR3 DNA sequence: TGTGCCAGCAGTTCGGGGACTAGCCGACAAGAGACCCAGTACTTC. The whole variable domain, remainder taken from reference TRBV28 and TRBJ2-5, is DVKVTQSSRYLVKRTGEKVFLECVQDMDHENMFWYRQDPGLGLRLIYFSYDVKMKEKGDIPEGYSVSREKKERFSLILESASTNQTSMYLCASSSGTSRQETQYFGPGTRLLVL.